The 19 T cell receptor beta chains listed next were all sequenced from one sample in a study of tumor and adjacent non-tumor tissue in lung cancer. RNA was extracted from bulk tissue without any cell sorting. Distant lung tissue was collected more than 3 cm away from the tumor edge. The library came from three nested PCR rounds adapted from ARM-PCR protocols. A single record per CDR3 protein comes from TCRdb applying MiXCR to the multiplex PCR reads. The data hold roughly 70,000 distinct CDR3 sequences, with nearly 70% observed a single time. Sequencing was performed on distant non-tumor lung tissue. The source is a woman aged 45 to 65 with non-small cell lung cancer.

As to this clonotype: It is likely a read error, because the conserved phenylalanine at the end of the CDR3 is missing. This chain links TRBV7-8 with TRBJ2-5; the D gene is possibly TRBD1 (6 bases). The germline CDR1 and CDR2 sequences are SGHVS and FQNEAQ. V was pared by 4 bases and J by 2 bases, with 20 bases between. The CDR3 is 17 residues long. The CDR3 DNA follows: TGTGCCAGCAGCTCCCTGAGGCTCTGGGGGCAACAAGAGACCCAGTACCTC. Amino acids: CASSSLRLWGQQETQYL.

The chain joins TRBV20-1 to TRBJ2-3; D might be TRBD2 (5 bases). In germline, CDR1 is DFQATT, CDR2 SNEGSKA (reference sequence). The CDR3 has 17 amino acids. In DNA form, the CDR3 reads TGCATTGCCCAACCGTCCAGCGGAACCTCTAGCACAGATACGCAGTATTTT. This translates into CIAQPSSGTSSTDTQYF.

This clonotype was seen a few times. A single base separates this from a much larger clone, so it may be a read error. This chain connects TRBV20-1 to TRBJ1-4; possibly TRBD1 for D (5 bases). Germline V gene lookup returns CDR1 DFQATT and CDR2 SNEGSKA (reference sequence). The CDR3 spans 13 residues. CDR3 DNA: TGCAGTGTCATCAGGGCTGGGGGTGAAAAACCGTTTTTT. This translates into CSVIRAGGEKPFF.

Concerning this clonotype: Mismatch with germline at one junction end may stem from a read error. This chain links TRBV20-1 with TRBJ2-3; 8 bases map to TRBD1. This CDR3 spans 13 amino acids. From germline, CDR1 is DFQATT and CDR2 SNEGSKA (reference sequence). CDR3 coding DNA: TGCAGTGCTAGAGACCTACAGGGGGGTACGCACTATTTT. Encoded protein: CSARDLQGGTHYF.

CDR3 amino acids: CASSDVEESDQPQHF. The CDR3 DNA follows: TGTGCCAGCAGTGACGTGGAGGAGTCAGATCAGCCCCAGCATTTT. V is TRBV6-1 and J is TRBJ1-5; D ambiguous. The V gene lost 3 bases and the J gene lost 5 bases, with 14 bases spanning the gap. The CDR3 is 15 amino acids. CDR1 MNHNS and CDR2 SASEGT come from the germline V gene.

As regards this clonotype: Compared with germline, one end of the junction differs, possibly owing to a read error. The chain combines TRBV11-2 with TRBJ1-5; D uncertain. Germline CDR1 is SGHAT and CDR2 is FQNNGV. This CDR3 is built from 13 residues. CDR3 protein: CVSSLNTYQLQHF. The CDR3 DNA reads as TGTGTCAGCAGCTTAAATACTTATCAGCTCCAGCATTTT.

The table lists this clonotype with a count of one. With a much larger clone just one base away, this may be a read error. This chain connects TRBV28 to TRBJ2-1; 12 nucleotides agree with TRBD2. The CDR3 extends over 16 amino acids. Germline V gene sequence: CDR1 MDHEN, CDR2 SYDVKM. The CDR3 loop is CASSPLTSGRIYEQLF. The CDR3 DNA reads TGTGCCAGCAGCCCCCTCACTAGCGGGAGGATTTATGAGCAGTTATTC.

Regarding this clonotype: The junction does not match germline at one end; this may be a read error. This chain joins TRBV7-9 and TRBJ1-3; D not resolved. Germline CDR1 and CDR2: SEHNR and FQNEAQ (reference sequence). The CDR3 sequence is 12 residues long. The DNA for the CDR3 is TGTGCTAGCAGCTTAGATAGAAACACCATATATTTT. This sequence encodes CASSLDRNTIYF. The complete variable domain, with remaining parts taken from reference TRBV7-9 and TRBJ1-3, reads DTGVSQNPRHKITKRGQNVTFRCDPISEHNRLYWYRQTLGQGPEFLTYFQNEAQLEKSRLLSDRFSAERPKGSFSTLEIQRTEQGDSAMYLCASSLDRNTIYFGEGSWLTVV.

A single count supports this clonotype. The germline gene is not matched at one end of the junction; a read error may be the cause. The V gene is TRBV4-2, the J gene TRBJ2-7; D is perhaps TRBD1 (6 bases). CDR3 length: 14 residues. The germline V gene encodes CDR1 LGHNA and CDR2 YNFKEQ. In nucleotides, the CDR3 is TGCGCCAGCAGCCACGCCCTGATCAGGGGCGAGCAGTACTTC. Protein sequence: CASSHALIRGEQYF.

Concerning this clonotype itself: Compared with germline, one end of the junction differs, possibly owing to a read error. V usage is TRBV20-1 and J usage is TRBJ1-5, with D maybe TRBD1 (5 bases). Germline CDR1 and CDR2: DFQATT and SNEGSKA (reference sequence). This CDR3 comprises 15 residues. The CDR3 bases are TGCAGTGCTTCATACACAGGAGGAACCAATCAGCACCAGCATTTT. Protein: CSASYTGGTNQHQHF.

This rearrangement joins TRBV19 to TRBJ1-2; D unclear. The germline V and J ends were trimmed by 7 bases and 3 bases, with 18 bases remaining between them. Germline V gives CDR1 LNHDA, CDR2 SQIVND (reference sequence). This CDR3 region has 15 residues. The CDR3 DNA reads as TGTGCCAGTACCACCGTCGGCGGGGAATACTATGGCTACACCTTC. Its protein is CASTTVGGEYYGYTF.

Concerning this clonotype: A much larger clone lies one base from this, so it may be a read error. The J gene is TRBJ1-1, the V gene TRBV28, with 7 bases that match TRBD1. This CDR3 comprises 13 residues. CDR1 is MDHEN, CDR2 SYDVKM, per germline. The CDR3 region is CASRQGLNIEAFF. In DNA, the CDR3 is TGTGCCAGTCGACAGGGATTGAACATTGAAGCTTTCTTT.

Points on this clonotype: Being one base from a much bigger clone, this may be a read error. The chain has TRBV7-6 and TRBJ2-7; 10 bases fit TRBD2. Germline-derived CDR1 and CDR2 are SGHVS and FNYEAQ. Losses at the gene ends were 5 bases for V and 2 bases for J; bases not matched to a gene: 3. CDR3 length: 14 residues. CDR3: CASSKTSGPYEQYF. CDR3 coding DNA: TGTGCCAGCAGCAAGACTAGCGGGCCCTACGAGCAGTACTTC. The whole variable domain, remainder taken from reference TRBV7-6 and TRBJ2-7, is GAGVSQSPRYKVTKRGQDVALRCDPISGHVSLYWYRQALGQGPEFLTYFNYEAQQDKSGLPNDRFSAERPEGSISTLTIQRTEQRDSAMYRCASSKTSGPYEQYFGPGTRLTVT.

This chain connects TRBV4-1 to TRBJ2-7; possibly TRBD1 for D (6 bases). The CDR3 has 15 amino acids. CDR1 is MGHRA, CDR2 YSYEKL, per germline. Trimming took off 8 bases at V and 0 bases at J, with 17 bases between the two ends. The CDR3 nucleotides are TGCGCCAGCCAGGATGACAGGTCTGGCTCCTACGAGCAGTACTTC. Translated, it gives CASQDDRSGSYEQYF.

The rearrangement joins TRBV20-1 to TRBJ1-6, with TRBD1 matching 8 bases. The CDR3 totals 16 residues. Germline V lookup: CDR1 DFQATT, CDR2 SNEGSKA (reference sequence). CDR3 in DNA: TGCAATGTTAGAGACAGGGGATCGCAACTATATTCACCCCTCCACTTT. Translation gives CNVRDRGSQLYSPLHF.

This clonotype was seen a single time. The junction does not match germline at one end; this may be a read error. This chain joins TRBV29-1 and TRBJ1-2, with a tentative D call TRBD1 (6 bases). Germline CDR1 reads SQVTM; CDR2 reads ANQGSEA. CDR3 length equals 15 residues. In DNA, the CDR3 is TGCAGCCTTGAAGATAGAGAACAGGGACACTATGGCTACACCTTC. Protein: CSLEDREQGHYGYTF. Full variable domain (outside the CDR3, taken from reference TRBV29-1 and TRBJ1-2): SAVISQKPSRDICQRGTSLTIQCQVDSQVTMMFWYRQQPGQSLTLIATANQGSEATYESGFVIDKFPISRPNLTFSTLTVSNMSPEDSSIYLCSLEDREQGHYGYTFGSGTRLTVV.

This clonotype was seen a single time. This may come from a read error, since a much larger clone is one base off. The J gene is TRBJ2-3, the V gene TRBV6-2 or TRBV6-3, with TRBD1 as a possible D gene (6 bases). Germline V gene lookup returns CDR1 MNHEY and CDR2 SVGEGT. The CDR3 length is 14 residues. CDR3 in amino acids: CASKVGHLTDTHYF. The CDR3 DNA reads TGTGCCAGCAAAGTGGGACACCTCACAGATACGCACTATTTT.

The sample holds a few counts of this clonotype. This may be a read error, as it is one base from a much larger clone. This chain uses TRBV6-1 with TRBJ2-5; no definite D call. This CDR3 spans 12 amino acids. Germline V gene lookup returns CDR1 MNHNS and CDR2 SASEGT. CDR3 amino acids: CTSSVKGETQYF. The CDR3 bases are TGTACCAGCAGTGTTAAGGGAGAGACCCAGTACTTC.

In its sample, this clonotype was seen once. One junction end disagrees with the germline gene, perhaps due to a read error. This chain links TRBV29-1 with TRBJ2-1; D is uncertain. The CDR3 spans 13 residues. The germline V gene has CDR1 SQVTM and CDR2 ANQGSEA. The CDR3 protein is CSVDAAEYSEQFF. DNA for the CDR3: TGCAGCGTTGATGCGGCAGAGTACAGTGAGCAGTTCTTC.